The clone carrying this T cell receptor beta chain was counted ten times or more. Time point in this sample: patch test 1, 2 weeks after DPC sensitization. Treatment indicated: therapeutic diphenylcyclopropenone sensitization with weekly scalp DPC. Unfractionated whole blood was the source from which total RNA was extracted. This record belongs to a study of human T cells and chemical hapten exposure. TCRdb re-called the RACE reads with MiXCR, one entry per CDR3 protein. This sample has roughly 360,000 distinct CDR3 sequences, with around 4.8% found just once. V was pared by 7 bases and J by 1 base, with 5 bases of the junction left unmatched. This CDR3 is built from 16 residues. Germline V gene lookup returns CDR1 LNHDA and CDR2 SQIVND (reference sequence).

This specimen was whole blood, taken in connection with sensitization to the hapten diphenylcyclopropenone (DPC). This clonotype was obtained from a woman between 50 and 59 years old with alopecia areata. Some clones in this sample may be carry-over from other donors' samples. The chain joins TRBV19 to TRBJ2-6, with 9 bases that match TRBD1. CDR3 nucleotide sequence: TGTGCCAGTACCGGGACAGGGTTGTCTGGGGCCAACGTCCTGACTTTC. Its protein is CASTGTGLSGANVLTF.